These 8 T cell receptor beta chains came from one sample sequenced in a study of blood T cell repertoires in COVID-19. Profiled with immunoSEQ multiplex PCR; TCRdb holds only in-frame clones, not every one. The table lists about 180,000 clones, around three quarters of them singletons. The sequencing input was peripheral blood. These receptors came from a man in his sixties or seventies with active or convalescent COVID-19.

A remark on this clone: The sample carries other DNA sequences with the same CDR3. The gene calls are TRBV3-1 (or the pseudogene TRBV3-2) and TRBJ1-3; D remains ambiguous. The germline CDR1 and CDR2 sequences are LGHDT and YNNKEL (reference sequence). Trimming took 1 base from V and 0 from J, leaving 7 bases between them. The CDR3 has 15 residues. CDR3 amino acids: CASSQAPVSGNTIYF. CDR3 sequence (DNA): TGTGCCAGCAGCCAAGCACCGGTCTCTGGAAACACCATATATTTT.

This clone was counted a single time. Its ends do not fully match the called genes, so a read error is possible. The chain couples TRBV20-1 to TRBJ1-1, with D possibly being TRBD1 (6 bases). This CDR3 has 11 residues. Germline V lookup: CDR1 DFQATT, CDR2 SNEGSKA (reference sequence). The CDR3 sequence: CSASPRDIHPF. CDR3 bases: TGCAGTGCTAGTCCACGGGACATACATCCCTTT.

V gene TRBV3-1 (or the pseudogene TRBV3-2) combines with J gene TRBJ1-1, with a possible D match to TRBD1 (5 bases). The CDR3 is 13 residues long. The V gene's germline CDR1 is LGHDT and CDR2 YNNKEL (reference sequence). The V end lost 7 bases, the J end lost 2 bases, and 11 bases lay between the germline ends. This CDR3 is CASNIGGNTEAFF. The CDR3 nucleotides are TGTGCCAGCAACATCGGGGGAAACACTGAAGCTTTCTTT.

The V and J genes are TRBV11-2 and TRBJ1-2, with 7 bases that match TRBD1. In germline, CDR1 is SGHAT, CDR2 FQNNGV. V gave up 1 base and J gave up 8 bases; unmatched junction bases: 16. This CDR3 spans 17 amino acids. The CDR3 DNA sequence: TGTGCCAGCAGCTTAGGACTCTTACCTGGGACAGCAAAGGGCTACACCTTC. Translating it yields CASSLGLLPGTAKGYTF.

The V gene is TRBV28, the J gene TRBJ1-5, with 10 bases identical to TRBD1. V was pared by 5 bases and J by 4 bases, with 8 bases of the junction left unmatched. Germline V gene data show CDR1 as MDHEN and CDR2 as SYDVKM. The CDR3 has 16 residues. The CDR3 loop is CASSPRTGGDNQPQHF. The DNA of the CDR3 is TGTGCCAGCAGTCCCAGGACAGGGGGGGATAATCAGCCCCAGCATTTT.

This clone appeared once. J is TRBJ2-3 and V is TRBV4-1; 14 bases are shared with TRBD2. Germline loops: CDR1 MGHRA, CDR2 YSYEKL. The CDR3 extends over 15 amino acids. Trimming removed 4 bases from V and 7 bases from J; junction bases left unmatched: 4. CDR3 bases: TGCGCCAGCAGCCGGGGACTAGCGGGAGATTATACGCAGTATTTT. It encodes CASSRGLAGDYTQYF.

For the CDR3, the DNA is TGTGCCAGCTCACGGCAGGGGCAAGACACTGAAGCTTTCTTT. Amino acids: CASSRQGQDTEAFF. This chain links TRBV18 with TRBJ1-1; D may be TRBD1 (6 bases). Trimming left V 4 bases short and J 3 bases short, with 12 bases between. Germline V gene lookup returns CDR1 KGHSH and CDR2 LQKENI. This CDR3 spans 14 amino acids.

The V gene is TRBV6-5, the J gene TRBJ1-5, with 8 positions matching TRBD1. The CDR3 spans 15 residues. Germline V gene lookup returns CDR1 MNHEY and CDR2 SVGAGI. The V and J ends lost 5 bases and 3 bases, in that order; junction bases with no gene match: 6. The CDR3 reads CASSRNRGDNQPQHF. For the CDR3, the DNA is TGTGCCAGCAGTCGGAACAGGGGGGACAATCAGCCCCAGCATTTT.